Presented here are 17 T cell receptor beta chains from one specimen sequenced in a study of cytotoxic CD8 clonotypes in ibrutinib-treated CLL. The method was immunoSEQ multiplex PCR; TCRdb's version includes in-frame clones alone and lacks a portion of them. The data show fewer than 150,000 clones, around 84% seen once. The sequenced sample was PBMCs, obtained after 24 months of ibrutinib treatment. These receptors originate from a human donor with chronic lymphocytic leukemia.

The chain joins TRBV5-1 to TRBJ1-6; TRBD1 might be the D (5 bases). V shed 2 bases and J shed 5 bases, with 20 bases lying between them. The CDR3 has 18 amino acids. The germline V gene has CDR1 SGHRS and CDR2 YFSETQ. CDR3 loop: CASSFLGTHLYDNSPLHF. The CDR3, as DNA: TGCGCCAGCAGCTTTTTGGGGACCCACCTCTACGATAATTCACCCCTCCACTTT.

The CDR3 DNA reads TGTGCCAGCAGCTTAGGGTTACGGGGACAGGGTTCCAATGGCTACACCTTC. It yields the protein CASSLGLRGQGSNGYTF. The chain employs TRBV7-8 and TRBJ1-2, with 9 bases fitting TRBD1. This CDR3 spans 17 amino acids. The V gene end was trimmed by 1 base and the J gene end by 6 bases; junction bases not matched to a gene: 12. Per germline, CDR1 SGHVS and CDR2 FQNEAQ.

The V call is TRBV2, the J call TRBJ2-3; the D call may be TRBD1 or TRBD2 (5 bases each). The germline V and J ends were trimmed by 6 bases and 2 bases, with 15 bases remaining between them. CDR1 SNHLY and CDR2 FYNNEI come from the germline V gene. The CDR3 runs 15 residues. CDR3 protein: CASRTDAGATDTQYF. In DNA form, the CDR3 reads TGTGCCAGCAGGACCGATGCCGGGGCCACAGATACGCAGTATTTT.

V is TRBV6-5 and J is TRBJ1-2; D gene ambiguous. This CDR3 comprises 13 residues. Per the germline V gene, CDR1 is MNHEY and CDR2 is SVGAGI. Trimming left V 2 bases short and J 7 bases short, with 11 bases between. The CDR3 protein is CASSYQNMLGYTF. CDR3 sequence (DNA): TGTGCCAGCAGTTACCAAAACATGCTTGGCTACACCTTC.

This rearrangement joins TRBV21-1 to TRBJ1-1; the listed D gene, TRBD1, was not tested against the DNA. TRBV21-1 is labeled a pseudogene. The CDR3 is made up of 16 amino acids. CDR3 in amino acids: CASSRVCSTGGTEAFF. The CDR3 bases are TGTGCCAGCAGCAGAGTTTGCTCGACAGGGGGCACTGAAGCTTTCTTT.

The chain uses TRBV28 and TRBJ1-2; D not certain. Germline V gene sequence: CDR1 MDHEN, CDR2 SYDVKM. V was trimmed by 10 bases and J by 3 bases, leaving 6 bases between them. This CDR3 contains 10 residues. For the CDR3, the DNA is TGTGCCACCTCCTACTATGGCTACACCTTC. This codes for CATSYYGYTF.

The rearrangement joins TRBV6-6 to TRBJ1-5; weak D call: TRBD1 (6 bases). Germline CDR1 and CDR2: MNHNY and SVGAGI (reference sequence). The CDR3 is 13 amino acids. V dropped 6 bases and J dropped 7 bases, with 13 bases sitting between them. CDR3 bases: TGTGCCAGCAGACCCGGACAGCAACAGCCCCAGCATTTT. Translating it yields CASRPGQQQPQHF.

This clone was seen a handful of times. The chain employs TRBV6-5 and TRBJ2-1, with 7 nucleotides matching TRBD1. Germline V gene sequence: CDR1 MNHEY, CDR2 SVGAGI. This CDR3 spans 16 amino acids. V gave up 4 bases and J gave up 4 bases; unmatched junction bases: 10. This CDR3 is CASSSLGDREYNEQFF. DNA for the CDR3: TGTGCCAGCAGTTCCCTGGGAGACAGGGAGTACAATGAGCAGTTCTTC.

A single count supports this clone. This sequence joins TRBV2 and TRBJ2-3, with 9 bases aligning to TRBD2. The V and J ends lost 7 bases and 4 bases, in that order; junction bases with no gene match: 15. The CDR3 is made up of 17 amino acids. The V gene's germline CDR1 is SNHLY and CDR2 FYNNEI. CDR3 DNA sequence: TGTGCCAGCACCCCGCGTATGGCGGGGGGGTTCGCAGATACGCAGTATTTT. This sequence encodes CASTPRMAGGFADTQYF.

The CDR3 sequence is CSGRGTDTQYF. The CDR3 region has the DNA TGCAGCGGGCGGGGCACAGATACGCAGTATTTT. The chain has TRBV29-1 and TRBJ2-3; tentatively, D is TRBD2 (5 bases). CDR3 length: 11 residues. Trimming stripped 7 bases from V and 1 base from J, with 6 bases between. CDR1 and CDR2 from the germline V gene are SQVTM and ANQGSEA.

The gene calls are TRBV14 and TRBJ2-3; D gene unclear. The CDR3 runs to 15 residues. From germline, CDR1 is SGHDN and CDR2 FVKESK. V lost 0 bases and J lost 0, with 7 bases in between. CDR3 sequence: CASSQDRRSTDTQYF. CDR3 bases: TGTGCCAGCAGCCAAGACAGGAGAAGCACAGATACGCAGTATTTT.

The CDR3, as DNA: TGCGCCAGCAGCTTGGCCGGGACAGGGGTAAACACCATATATTTT. This gives the protein CASSLAGTGVNTIYF. The rearrangement joins TRBV5-1 to TRBJ1-3; 10 bases fit TRBD1. CDR1 is SGHRS and CDR2 is YFSETQ in the germline V gene. CDR3 length equals 15 residues. V shed 0 bases and J 6 bases; nucleotides not matched to a gene: 3.

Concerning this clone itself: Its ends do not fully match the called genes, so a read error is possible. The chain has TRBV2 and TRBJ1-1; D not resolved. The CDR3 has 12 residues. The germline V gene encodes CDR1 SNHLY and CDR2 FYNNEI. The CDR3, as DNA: TGTGCCAGCGGTGAGCTTGGTACTGAAGCTTTCTTT. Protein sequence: CASGELGTEAFF.

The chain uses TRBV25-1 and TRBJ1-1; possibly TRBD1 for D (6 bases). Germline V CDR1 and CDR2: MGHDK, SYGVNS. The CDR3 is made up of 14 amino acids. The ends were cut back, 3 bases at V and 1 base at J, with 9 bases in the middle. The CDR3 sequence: CASSEGQKNTEAFF. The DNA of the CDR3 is TGTGCCAGCAGTGAGGGACAAAAGAACACTGAAGCTTTCTTT.

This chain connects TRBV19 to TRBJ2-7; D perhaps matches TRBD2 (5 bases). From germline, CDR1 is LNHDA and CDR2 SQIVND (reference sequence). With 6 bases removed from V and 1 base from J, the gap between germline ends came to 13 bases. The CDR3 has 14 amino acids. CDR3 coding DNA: TGTGCCAGTAGCCAAGGACTGGTTTCCTACGAGCAGTACTTC. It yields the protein CASSQGLVSYEQYF.

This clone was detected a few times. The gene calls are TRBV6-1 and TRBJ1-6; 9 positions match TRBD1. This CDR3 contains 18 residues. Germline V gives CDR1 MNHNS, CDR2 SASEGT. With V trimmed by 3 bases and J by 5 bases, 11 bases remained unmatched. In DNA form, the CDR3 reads TGTGCCAGCAGTGACCCTTCCCTCGGGACAGGGAATAATTCACCCCTCCACTTT. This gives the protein CASSDPSLGTGNNSPLHF.

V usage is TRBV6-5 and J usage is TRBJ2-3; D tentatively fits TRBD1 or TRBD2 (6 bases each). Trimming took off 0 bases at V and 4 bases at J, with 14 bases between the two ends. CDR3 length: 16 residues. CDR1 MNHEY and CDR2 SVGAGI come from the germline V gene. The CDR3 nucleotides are TGTGCCAGCAGTTACTCGTTGGCAGGGGAGGCAGATACGCAGTATTTT. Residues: CASSYSLAGEADTQYF.